The clone carrying this T cell receptor beta chain was picked up one time. The data were obtained in a study of blood T cell repertoires in COVID-19. The repertoire was sequenced with immunoSEQ multiplex PCR; TCRdb's copy has only in-frame clones and lacks some. Found here are 300,000 to 450,000 clones, about four fifths of them singletons; the top ten hold 0.85% to 1.2%. This CDR3 is built from 12 residues. The V and J ends lost 2 bases and 4 bases respectively, with 5 bases between them. CDR1 SNHLY and CDR2 FYNNEI come from the germline V gene. Sequences were obtained from peripheral blood. This chain connects TRBV2 to TRBJ1-2, with D hard to call. The sequence was obtained from a human donor with acute or convalescent COVID-19. The donor label of this sample is uncertain. Here the CDR3 reads CASSETVYGYTF. The CDR3 bases are TGTGCCAGCAGTGAAACGGTCTATGGCTACACCTTC.